The sequence of this TCR beta chain was determined in a study of cytomegalovirus exposure and HLA in healthy donors. Use of 60 Vbeta and 13 Jbeta primers characterized the PCR. Repertoires were generated with immunoSEQ multiplex PCR, while TCRdb's copy carries only in-frame clones and drops some. This sample contains approximately 130,000 clones. This CDR3 region has 14 residues. Trimming cost V 6 bases and J 1 base; bases outside gene matches: 4. The V gene's germline CDR1 is LNHDA and CDR2 SQIVND (reference sequence). What was sequenced was PBMCs. The sequence derives from a woman aged 55-69 years in good health and CMV-seronegative. This chain joins TRBV19 and TRBJ2-7; 9 nucleotides line up with TRBD1. CDR3 in amino acids: CASSTGGVSYEQYF. The CDR3, as DNA: TGTGCCAGTAGCACAGGGGGCGTTTCCTACGAGCAGTACTTC.